The T cell receptor beta chain described here comes from a study of blood T cell repertoires in COVID-19. On the study more broadly: The analysed material was cDNA or gDNA that came from T cells, B-cell-depleted T cells, or PBMCs.

CDR1 is LNHDA, CDR2 SQIVND, per germline (reference sequence). V was shortened by 5 bases and J by 10 bases, with 15 bases between the two germline ends. The CDR3 sequence is 13 residues long. Authors' analysis steps: Amplifying reference gene primers gave estimates of nucleated cell counts. The repertoire was sequenced with immunoSEQ multiplex PCR; TCRdb's copy has only in-frame clones and lacks some. D and trimming were read from the DNA, whereas the V and J calls and clone size are those reported in that table. The sample has around 60,000 clones, more than 60% seen once. This chain links TRBV19 with TRBJ2-1, with D unresolved. This receptor was taken from a woman aged 50 to 65 with active or convalescent COVID-19. The specimen sequenced was peripheral blood. CDR3 region: CASSADFGWEQFF. Here the CDR3 DNA reads TGTGCCAGTAGTGCGGATTTCGGGTGGGAGCAGTTCTTC.